The entry below describes one TCR beta chain. Its antigen is undetermined. The sample originates from a study of cytomegalovirus exposure and HLA in healthy donors. Overall study context: Within an early data release were tens of millions of unique TCRs drawn from HLA-typed donors. Study-wide findings and caveats: Both high specificity and high sensitivity reportedly marked the classifier's diagnosis of cytomegalovirus status. For TCR beta chains, V- and J-gene trimming was later linked to a missense DCLRE1C variant. Differences between HLA loci emerged in a later analysis of TCR association rates, with DRB1 most and HLA-C fewest.

CDR1 SGHNT and CDR2 YYREEE come from the germline V gene (reference sequence). This CDR3 is built from 13 residues. V was pared by 0 bases and J by 5 bases, with 7 bases between. In the PCR, 60 Vbeta and 13 Jbeta primers were used. Repertoires were generated with immunoSEQ multiplex PCR, while TCRdb's copy carries only in-frame clones and drops some. Among about 110,000 clones listed, 75% to 90% were seen once. The J gene is TRBJ2-3, the V gene TRBV5-4; D gene uncertain. The sequence derives from a man over 45 in good health and CMV-seronegative. Sequencing used PBMCs. For the CDR3, the DNA is TGTGCCAGCAGCTTGGCCCTAAGAGATACGCAGTATTTT. Protein product: CASSLALRDTQYF. Full variable domain (remainder filled in from reference TRBV5-4 and TRBJ2-3): ETGVTQSPTHLIKTRGQQVTLRCSSQSGHNTVSWYQQALGQGPQFIFQYYREEENGRGNFPPRFSGLQFPNYSSELNVNALELDDSALYLCASSLALRDTQYFGPGTRLTVL.